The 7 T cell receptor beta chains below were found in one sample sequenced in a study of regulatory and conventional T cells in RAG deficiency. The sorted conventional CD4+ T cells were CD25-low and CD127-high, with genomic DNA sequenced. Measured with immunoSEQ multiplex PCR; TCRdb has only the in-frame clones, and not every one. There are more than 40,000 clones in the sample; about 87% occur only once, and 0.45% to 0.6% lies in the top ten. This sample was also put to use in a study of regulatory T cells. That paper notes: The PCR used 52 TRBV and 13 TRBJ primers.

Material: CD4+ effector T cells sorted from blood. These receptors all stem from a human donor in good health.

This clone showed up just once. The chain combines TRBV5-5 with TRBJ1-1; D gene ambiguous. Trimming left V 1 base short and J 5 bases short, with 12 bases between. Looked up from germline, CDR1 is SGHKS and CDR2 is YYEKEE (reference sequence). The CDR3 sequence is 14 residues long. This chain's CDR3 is CASSLLVMLTEAFF. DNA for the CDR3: TGTGCCAGCAGCTTGTTGGTCATGCTTACTGAAGCTTTCTTT.

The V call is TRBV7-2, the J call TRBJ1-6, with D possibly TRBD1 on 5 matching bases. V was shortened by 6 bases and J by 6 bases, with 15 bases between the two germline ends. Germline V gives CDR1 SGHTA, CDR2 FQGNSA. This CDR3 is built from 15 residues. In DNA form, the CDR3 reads TGTGCCAGCAGTCTTACTCCGGGGACTAATTCACCCCTCCACTTT. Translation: CASSLTPGTNSPLHF.

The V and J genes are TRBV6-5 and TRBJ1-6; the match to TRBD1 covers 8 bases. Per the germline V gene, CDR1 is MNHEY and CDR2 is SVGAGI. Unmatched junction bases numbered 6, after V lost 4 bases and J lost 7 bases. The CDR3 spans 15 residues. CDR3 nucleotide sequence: TGTGCCAGCAGTTTCAGTCAGGGGGCGAATTCACCCCTCCACTTT. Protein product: CASSFSQGANSPLHF.

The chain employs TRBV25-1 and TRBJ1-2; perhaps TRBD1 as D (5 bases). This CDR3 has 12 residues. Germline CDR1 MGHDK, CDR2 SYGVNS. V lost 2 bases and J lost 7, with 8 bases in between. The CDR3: CASSEQGRGYTF. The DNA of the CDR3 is TGTGCCAGCAGTGAACAGGGCCGTGGCTACACCTTC.

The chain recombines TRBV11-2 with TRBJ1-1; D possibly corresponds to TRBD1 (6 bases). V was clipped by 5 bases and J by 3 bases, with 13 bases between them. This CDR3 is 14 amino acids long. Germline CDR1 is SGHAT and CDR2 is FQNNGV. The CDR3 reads CASSPSGAHTEAFF. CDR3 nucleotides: TGTGCCAGCAGCCCCTCGGGGGCACACACTGAAGCTTTCTTT.

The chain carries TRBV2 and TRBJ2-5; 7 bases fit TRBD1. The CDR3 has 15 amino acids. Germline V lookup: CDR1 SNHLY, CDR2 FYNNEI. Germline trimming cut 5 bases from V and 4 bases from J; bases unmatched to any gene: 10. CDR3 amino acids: CASSRDRQGPETQYF. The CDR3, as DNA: TGTGCCAGCAGTAGGGACCGACAGGGACCAGAGACCCAGTACTTC.

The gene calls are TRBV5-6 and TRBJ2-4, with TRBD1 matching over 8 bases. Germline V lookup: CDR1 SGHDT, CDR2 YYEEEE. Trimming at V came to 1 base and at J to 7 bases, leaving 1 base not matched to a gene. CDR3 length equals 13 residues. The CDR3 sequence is CASSLTGGNIQYF. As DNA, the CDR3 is TGTGCCAGCAGCTTGACAGGGGGGAACATTCAGTACTTC.